Listed here is a single T cell receptor (beta chain). This clonotype was seen many times. Its specific antigen is unknown. No per-base quality is available; no much larger clone lies one base away. The source of the sample is a study of T-cell memory formation after mild COVID-19 (dated by TCRdb to about 2021). The study in broad terms: Most TCR sequence clusters were specific to one of the two donors. In a couple of donors, T-cell clones that expanded and contracted after mild COVID-19 were followed by sequencing TCRalpha and TCRbeta repertoires longitudinally. Two young, previously healthy adult volunteers, one female and one male, were included in the cohort. The study at large found these results: The detection of some responding clones in pre-infection memory suggests that pre-existing cross-reactive memory T cells joined the SARS-CoV-2 response. Clones that contracted from day 15 to 85 showed balanced CD4/CD8 phenotypes, whereas a second wave of clones that expanded from day 15 to 37 leaned towards CD4+. The second-wave clones that peaked on day 37 were not confirmed to be SARS-CoV-2 specific. Contracting CD4+ clones were found mainly in CM and EM memory subsets, while CD8+ clones were enriched in EMRA. The study covered only a couple of mild cases, and larger cohorts including severe cases with pre-infection samples were considered necessary.

Ficoll-Paque density gradient centrifugation was the method used to isolate PBMCs. For CDR1 and CDR2, the germline V gene lists MRHNA and SNTAGT. The CDR3 numbers 14 residues from cysteine through phenylalanine. Just the 42-base CDR3 DNA is kept, in frame starting at base 1. V is clipped by 5 bases and J by 3 bases, and the sequence between their germline boundaries is 12 bases long. Sequencing took place on an Illumina NovaSeq 6000. TCRalpha and TCRbeta cDNA libraries were constructed by 5'RACE with constant-segment primers, with sample barcodes and unique molecular identifiers being introduced. Trizol reagent was used to extract RNA from every sample. Amplification of the libraries took two PCR steps, and the second step added a second sample barcode plus Illumina TruSeq adapters. The libraries were sequenced on an Illumina NovaSeq using 2 x 150 bp paired-end reads. The source study handled its data this way. Demultiplexing of reads and collapsing into UMI-guided consensus sequences were performed with migec v1.2.7. With mixcr v2.1.11, UMI consensuses were aligned to TRA and TRB V and J templates and assembled into clonotypes. Clonotypes were classified as expanded or contracted when called significant by both edgeR and NoisET, with noise models trained on biological replicates. For edgeR calls, a false discovery rate-adjusted p below 0.01 and a log2 fold-change threshold of 1 were applied. As an exploratory analysis of dynamics, max-normalized trajectories of the 1000 most abundant clonotypes were examined by PCA with hierarchical clustering. The CD4 or CD8 phenotype of responding clones was assigned using the separately sequenced CD4+ and CD8+ repertoires. TCRdb passed the public sequencing reads through fastp at Q25 and MiXCR, retaining productive beta sequences. Every entry covers one CDR3 protein and lists the most common genes and DNA from its rows. V and J calls and clone size were set by TCRdb, not the authors. Recorded for this sample are 58,000 or so distinct CDR3 sequences; approximately 30% of them occurred a single time. Roughly 43% of the sample lies in the top ten.

The chain is encoded by TRBV6-4 joined to TRBJ2-3; TRBD2 is a weak D gene call, 5 bases matching. The clonotype comes from a man in his late teens or twenties who had mild COVID-19 (a few samples of this study predate the infection). The sample titles of this study are shuffled in the database, so cell type and time point are left out; the donor was told from shared clones. Sequencing input: PBMCs or a T cell subset sorted from them (not recorded which). CDR3 protein: CASSLASGTDTQYF. The sequenced DNA: TGTGCCAGCAGTCTAGCTTCAGGAACAGATACGCAGTATTTT.